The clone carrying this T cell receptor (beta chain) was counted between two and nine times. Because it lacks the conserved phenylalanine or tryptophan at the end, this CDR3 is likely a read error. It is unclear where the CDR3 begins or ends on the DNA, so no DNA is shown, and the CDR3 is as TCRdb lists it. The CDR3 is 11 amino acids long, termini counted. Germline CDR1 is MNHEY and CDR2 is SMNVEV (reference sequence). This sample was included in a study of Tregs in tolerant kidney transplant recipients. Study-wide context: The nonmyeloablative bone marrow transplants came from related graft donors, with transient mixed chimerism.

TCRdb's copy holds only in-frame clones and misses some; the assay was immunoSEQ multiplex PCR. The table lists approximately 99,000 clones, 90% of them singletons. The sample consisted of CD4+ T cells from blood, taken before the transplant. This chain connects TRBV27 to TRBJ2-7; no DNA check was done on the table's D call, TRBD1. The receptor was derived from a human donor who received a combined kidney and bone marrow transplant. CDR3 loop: CASSLSPQGDP.